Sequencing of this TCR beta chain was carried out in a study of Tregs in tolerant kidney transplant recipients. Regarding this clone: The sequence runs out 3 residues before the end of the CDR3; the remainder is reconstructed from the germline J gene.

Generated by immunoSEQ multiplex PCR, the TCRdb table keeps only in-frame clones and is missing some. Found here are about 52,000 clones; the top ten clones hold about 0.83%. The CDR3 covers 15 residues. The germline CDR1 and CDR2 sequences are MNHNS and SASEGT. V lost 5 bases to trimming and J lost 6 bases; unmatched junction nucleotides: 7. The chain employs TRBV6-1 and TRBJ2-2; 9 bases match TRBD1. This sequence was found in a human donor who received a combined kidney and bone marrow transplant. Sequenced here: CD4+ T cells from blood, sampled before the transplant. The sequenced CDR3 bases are TGTGCCAGCAGTAAAGGGACAGGGACACCCGGGGAG. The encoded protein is CASSKGTGTPGE. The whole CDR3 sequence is CASSKGTGTPGELFF.